The sample holds many counts of the clone carrying this TCR beta chain. The data were taken from a study of regulatory T cells in long-lasting Graves disease. CDR3 regions were amplified by Arm-PCR using iRepertoire HTBI primers to build TCR beta libraries. TCRdb re-derived calls from the multiplex PCR reads in MiXCR, one entry per CDR3 protein. This repertoire shows roughly 500,000 distinct CDR3 sequences, around 21% found once; its top ten account for approximately 7.8%. With 5 bases removed from V and 9 bases from J, the gap between germline ends came to 14 bases. This CDR3 has 12 residues. The V gene's germline CDR1 is SGHAT and CDR2 FQNNGV. Time point meaning: persistent/refractory GD, antithyroid drugs over 5 years with positive TRAb. PBMC RNA served as the TCR library source.

The origin of this receptor is a female donor with Graves disease. The sample consisted of peripheral blood mononuclear cells (PBMCs), taken when the disease was refractory, from a patient treated with antithyroid drugs. The chain uses TRBV11-2 and TRBJ2-7, with D unresolved. CDR3 region: CASSIHSDRQYF. The DNA for the CDR3 is TGTGCCAGCAGCATCCACAGCGATAGGCAGTACTTC.